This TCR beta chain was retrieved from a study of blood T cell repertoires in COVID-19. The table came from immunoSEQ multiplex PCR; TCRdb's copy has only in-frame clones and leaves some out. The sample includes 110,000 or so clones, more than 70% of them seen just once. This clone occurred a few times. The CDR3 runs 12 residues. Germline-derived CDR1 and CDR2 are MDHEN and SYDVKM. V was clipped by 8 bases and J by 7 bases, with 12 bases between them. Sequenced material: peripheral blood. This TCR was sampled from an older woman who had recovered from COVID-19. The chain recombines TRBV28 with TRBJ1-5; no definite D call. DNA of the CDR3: TGTGCCAGCGGCACCGTCGGGCAGCCCCAGCATTTT. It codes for CASGTVGQPQHF.